This TCR beta chain was retrieved from a study of post-analysis software for immune sequencing data. This CDR3 has 15 amino acids. Unmatched junction bases numbered 14, after V lost 6 bases and J lost 9 bases. CDR1 and CDR2 from the germline V gene are LNHDA and SQIVND (reference sequence). Unique molecular identifiers tagged the TCR beta cDNA libraries. TCRdb ran MiXCR on the PCR reads and lists one entry per CDR3 protein. The table shows approximately 630,000 distinct CDR3 sequences, with over 45% occurring only once. As concerns this clonotype: Antigen unknown.

Study results and limitations: Multiple sclerosis was associated with a significant reduction in normalized Chao1 diversity relative to controls. Included in a set of roughly 5 TRBV segments more frequent in patients than controls were TRBV5-6, TRBV5-1 and TRBV20-1.

Sequencing was performed on blood. The chain carries TRBV19 and TRBJ1-1, with 9 positions matching TRBD1. The TCR was taken from a girl aged 2-9 years with multiple sclerosis. DNA for the CDR3: TGTGCCAGTAGGCCGACTGACTTGACAGGGGGTAAAGCTTTCTTT. Encoded protein: CASRPTDLTGGKAFF.